Listed below are T cell receptor beta chains from one sample, sequenced in a study of regulatory T cells in long-lasting Graves disease. TCRdb redid the calling of the multiplex PCR reads with MiXCR, one entry per CDR3 protein. Among approximately 400,000 distinct CDR3 sequences listed, under 15% were seen once. These sequences were also reported in another study, on T cells in Graves' hyperthyroidism and ophthalmopathy.

The material was peripheral blood mononuclear cells (PBMCs), obtained at new diagnosis, from a patient treated with antithyroid drugs. The receptors come from a young woman with Graves disease. The CDR3 runs from the conserved cysteine through the conserved F or W. D genes are given only for firm matches. The size of a clone is reported for some rows only, either as once, few or many, or as a class for expanded clones.

D: .; J: TRBJ2-1; size: many; V: TRBV5-1; DNA: TGTGCCAGCAGCTTGGGGGGTCCGGGAGCCAATGAGCAGTTCTTC; CDR3: CASSLGGPGANEQFF
D: .; J: TRBJ2-7; size: .; V: TRBV11-1; DNA: TGTGCCAGCAGCTACGAGAGCGAGCAGTACTTC; CDR3: CASSYESEQYF
D: .; J: TRBJ2-7; size: once; V: TRBV6-2/TRBV6-3; DNA: TGCGGTGTAGCGAGAGCCTACGAGCAGTACTTC; CDR3: CGVARAYEQYF
D: .; J: TRBJ2-4; size: few; V: TRBV6-2/TRBV6-3; DNA: TGTGCCAGCAGTTCGCTATCGGCCAAAAACATTCAGTACTTC; CDR3: CASSSLSAKNIQYF
D: TRBD2; J: TRBJ2-5; size: many; V: TRBV2; DNA: TGTGCCAGCAGTGCGGGACTAGCGGGACAAGAGACCCAGTACTTC; CDR3: CASSAGLAGQETQYF
D: .; J: TRBJ2-4; size: .; V: TRBV27; DNA: TGTGCCACCGGGACGAGATCGTGGGCAAACATTCAGTACTTC; CDR3: CATGTRSWANIQYF
D: .; J: TRBJ2-7; size: many; V: TRBV12-3/TRBV12-4; DNA: TGTGCCAGCAGCCGGGACGTCCTGTCCTACGAGCAGTACTTC; CDR3: CASSRDVLSYEQYF
D: .; J: TRBJ2-1; size: .; V: TRBV7-9; DNA: TGTGCCAGCAGCTTCAGACGGACAGAGGATGAGCAGTTCTTC; CDR3: CASSFRRTEDEQFF
D: TRBD2; J: TRBJ2-1; size: many; V: TRBV28; DNA: TGTGCCAGCAGCTCCTGGCGGGAGTCTTCCAATGAGCAGTTCTTC; CDR3: CASSSWRESSNEQFF
D: .; J: TRBJ2-1; size: many; V: TRBV3-1; DNA: TGTGCCAGCAGCCAAGAAAAGAACAGGGATTCGAACAATGAGCAGTTCTTC; CDR3: CASSQEKNRDSNNEQFF
D: TRBD1; J: TRBJ2-1; size: many; V: TRBV2; DNA: TGTGCCAGCAGCTACCCGGGACAGGGGCCGAATGAGCAGTTCTTC; CDR3: CASSYPGQGPNEQFF
D: TRBD2; J: TRBJ2-2; size: few; V: TRBV5-5; DNA: TGTGCCAGCGCGACTAGCGGGAGCGTCGGGGAGCTGTTTTTT; CDR3: CASATSGSVGELFF
D: TRBD1; J: TRBJ1-2; size: many; V: TRBV6-1; DNA: TGTGCCAGCAGTGAAGTTCCAGGGGGCGAGTATGGCTACACCTTC; CDR3: CASSEVPGGEYGYTF
D: .; J: TRBJ2-5; size: few; V: TRBV4-1; DNA: TGCGCCAGCAGCCAAGGGCCCCCGCCCTCGGAGACCCAGTACTTC; CDR3: CASSQGPPPSETQYF
D: .; J: TRBJ2-3; size: many; V: TRBV10-1; DNA: TGCGCCAGCAGTGCGGGGACCACCAGCTGGACGGATACGCAGTATTTT; CDR3: CASSAGTTSWTDTQYF
D: TRBD2; J: TRBJ2-1; size: few; V: TRBV19; DNA: TGTGCCAGTAGTGGGCCCCTAGCGGGACTTCGGAATGAGCAGTTCTTC; CDR3: CASSGPLAGLRNEQFF
D: TRBD1; J: TRBJ2-7; size: .; V: TRBV2; DNA: TGTGCCAGCAAGAAGGGACAGGGGGGAACCTACGAGCAGTACTTC; CDR3: CASKKGQGGTYEQYF
D: .; J: TRBJ2-7; size: .; V: TRBV27; DNA: TGTGCCAGCTCGGTGGCCGTAGAAATCTACGAGCAGTACTTC; CDR3: CASSVAVEIYEQYF